This paragraph covers one T cell receptor beta chain sequence. The data stem from a study of blood T cell repertoires in COVID-19. Germline lookup yields CDR1 SGHVS and CDR2 FQNEAQ. The CDR3 sequence is 14 residues long. V gave up 5 bases and J gave up 2 bases, with 13 bases separating them. Only in-frame clones appear in the TCRdb table, and some are missing; sequencing was by immunoSEQ multiplex PCR. The data show 200,000 to 250,000 clones, with roughly 80% seen just once and roughly 18% held by the top ten. V and J are TRBV7-8 and TRBJ2-7; TRBD2 might be the D (5 bases). The sample taken for sequencing was peripheral blood. This clonotype was sampled from an elderly woman with active or convalescent COVID-19. The CDR3 bases are TGTGCCAGCAGCCCCCGAGGAGGCCCCTACGAGCAGTACTTC. This gives the protein CASSPRGGPYEQYF.